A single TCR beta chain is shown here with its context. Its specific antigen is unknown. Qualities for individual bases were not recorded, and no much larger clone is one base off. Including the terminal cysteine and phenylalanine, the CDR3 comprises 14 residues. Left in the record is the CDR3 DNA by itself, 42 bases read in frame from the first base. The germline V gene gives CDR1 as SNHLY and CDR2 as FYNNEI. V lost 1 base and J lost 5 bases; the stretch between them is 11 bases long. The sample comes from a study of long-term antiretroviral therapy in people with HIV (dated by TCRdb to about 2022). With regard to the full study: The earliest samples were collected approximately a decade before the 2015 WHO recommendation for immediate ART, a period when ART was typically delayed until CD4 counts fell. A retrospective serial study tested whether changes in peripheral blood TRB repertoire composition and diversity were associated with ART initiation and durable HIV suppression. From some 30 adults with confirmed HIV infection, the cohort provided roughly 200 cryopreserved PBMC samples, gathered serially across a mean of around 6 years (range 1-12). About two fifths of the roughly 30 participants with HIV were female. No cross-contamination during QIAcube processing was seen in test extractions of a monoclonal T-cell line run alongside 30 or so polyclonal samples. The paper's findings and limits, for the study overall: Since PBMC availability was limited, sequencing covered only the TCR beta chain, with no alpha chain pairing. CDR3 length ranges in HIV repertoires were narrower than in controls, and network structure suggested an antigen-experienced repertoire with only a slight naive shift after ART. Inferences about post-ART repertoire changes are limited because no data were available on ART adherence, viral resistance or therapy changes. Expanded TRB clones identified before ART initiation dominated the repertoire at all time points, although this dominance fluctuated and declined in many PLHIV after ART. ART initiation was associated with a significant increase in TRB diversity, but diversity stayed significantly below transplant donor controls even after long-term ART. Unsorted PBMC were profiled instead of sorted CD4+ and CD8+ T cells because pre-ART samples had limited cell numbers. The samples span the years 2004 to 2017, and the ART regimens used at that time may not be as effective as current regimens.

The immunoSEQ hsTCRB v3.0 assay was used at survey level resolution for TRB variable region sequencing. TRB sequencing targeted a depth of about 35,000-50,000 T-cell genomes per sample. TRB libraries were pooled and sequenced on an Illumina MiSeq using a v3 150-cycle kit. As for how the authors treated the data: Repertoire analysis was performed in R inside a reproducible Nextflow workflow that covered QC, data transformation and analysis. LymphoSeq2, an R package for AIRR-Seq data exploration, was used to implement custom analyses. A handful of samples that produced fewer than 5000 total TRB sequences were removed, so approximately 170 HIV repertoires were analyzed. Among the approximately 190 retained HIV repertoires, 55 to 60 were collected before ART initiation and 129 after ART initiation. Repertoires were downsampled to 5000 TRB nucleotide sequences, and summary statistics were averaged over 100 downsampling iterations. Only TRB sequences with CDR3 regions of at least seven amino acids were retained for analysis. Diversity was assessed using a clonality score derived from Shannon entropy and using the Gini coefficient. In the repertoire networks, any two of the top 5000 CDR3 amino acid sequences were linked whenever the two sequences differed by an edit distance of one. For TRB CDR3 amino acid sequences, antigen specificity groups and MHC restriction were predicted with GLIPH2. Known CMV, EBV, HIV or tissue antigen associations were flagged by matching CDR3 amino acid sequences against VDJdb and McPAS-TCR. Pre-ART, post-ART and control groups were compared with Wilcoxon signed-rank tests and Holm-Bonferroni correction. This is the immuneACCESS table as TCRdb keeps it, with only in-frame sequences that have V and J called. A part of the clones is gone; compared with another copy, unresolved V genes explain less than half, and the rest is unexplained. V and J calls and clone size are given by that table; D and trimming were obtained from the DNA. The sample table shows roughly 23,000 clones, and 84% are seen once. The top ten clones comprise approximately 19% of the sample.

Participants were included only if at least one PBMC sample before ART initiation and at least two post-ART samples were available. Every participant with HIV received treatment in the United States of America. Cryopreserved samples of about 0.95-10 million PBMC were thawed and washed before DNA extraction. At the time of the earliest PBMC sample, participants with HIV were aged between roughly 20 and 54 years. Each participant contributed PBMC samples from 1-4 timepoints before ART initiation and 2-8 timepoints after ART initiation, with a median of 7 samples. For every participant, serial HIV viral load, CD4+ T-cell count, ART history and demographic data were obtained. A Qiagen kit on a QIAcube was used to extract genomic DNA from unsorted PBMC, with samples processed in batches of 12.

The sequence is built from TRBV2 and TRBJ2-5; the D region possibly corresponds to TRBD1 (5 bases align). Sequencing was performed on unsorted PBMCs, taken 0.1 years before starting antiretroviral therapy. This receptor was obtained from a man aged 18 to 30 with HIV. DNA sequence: TGTGCCAGCAGTGAAGGCAGGGTAGCCGAGACCCAGTACTTC. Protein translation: CASSEGRVAETQYF.